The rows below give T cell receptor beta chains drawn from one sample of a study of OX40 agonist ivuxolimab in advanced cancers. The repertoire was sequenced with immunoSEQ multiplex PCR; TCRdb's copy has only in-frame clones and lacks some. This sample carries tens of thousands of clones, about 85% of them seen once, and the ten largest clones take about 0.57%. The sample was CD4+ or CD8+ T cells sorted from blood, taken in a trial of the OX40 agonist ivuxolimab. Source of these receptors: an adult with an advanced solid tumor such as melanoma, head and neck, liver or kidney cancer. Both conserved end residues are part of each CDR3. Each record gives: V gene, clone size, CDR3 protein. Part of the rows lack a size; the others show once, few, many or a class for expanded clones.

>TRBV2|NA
CASSSYPNSPLHF
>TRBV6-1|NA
CASSTISSYNEQFF
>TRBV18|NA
CASSTSENEKLFF
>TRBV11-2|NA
CASSFPDYNEQFF
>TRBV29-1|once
CSVEGQGDAEAFF
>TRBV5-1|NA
CASSPDRVGSTEAFF
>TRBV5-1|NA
CASSPGAQQETQYF
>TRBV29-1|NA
CSVAEGASEAFF
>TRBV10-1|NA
CASSDLAGAGDTQYF
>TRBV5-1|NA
CASSASGGSAGANVLTF
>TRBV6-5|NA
CASSFGTPRSYEQYF
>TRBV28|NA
CASLGGKETQYF
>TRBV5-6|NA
CASSGGAATFYGYTF
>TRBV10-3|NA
CAISEVRSSGGKETQYF
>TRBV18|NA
CASSTRGSGYGYTF
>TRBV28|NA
CASSGKPGLWSSYEQYF
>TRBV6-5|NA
CASSAQGNTEAFF
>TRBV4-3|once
CASSQDDRDYGYTF
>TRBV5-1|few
CASSLAPGTGGETQYF
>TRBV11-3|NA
CASSLRLAGGGNEQFF
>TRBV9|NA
CASSGGSGRRLYGYTF
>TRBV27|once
CASSASGMNTGELFF
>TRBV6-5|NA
CASSRGQVEGYTF
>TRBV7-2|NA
CASSLNSGNEAFF
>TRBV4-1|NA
CASSQEGLAHYNEQFF
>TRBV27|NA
CASSPGIAGAHYTQYF